The 22 T cell receptor beta chains reported below all come from one sample, sequenced in a study of T cell responses to AZD1222 COVID-19 vaccine. Using immunoSEQ multiplex PCR, the repertoire was profiled, and TCRdb retains in-frame clones only, with some absent. The sample has nearly 100,000 clones; approximately 90% are singletons. The sample consisted of peripheral blood, taken on day 0 of AZD1222 vaccination. The receptors shown here come from an adult in good health.

V is TRBV2 and J is TRBJ1-6; D not certain. CDR1 is SNHLY and CDR2 is FYNNEI in the germline V gene. Trimming took 7 bases from V and 5 from J, leaving 9 bases between them. CDR3 size: 13 residues. The CDR3 DNA reads as TGTGCCAGCAAGGGCGGAAATAATTCACCCCTCCACTTT. Residues: CASKGGNNSPLHF.

The chain joins TRBV5-6 to TRBJ1-2; D is unresolved. Germline V gene data show CDR1 as SGHDT and CDR2 as YYEEEE. Trimming stripped 4 bases from V and 4 bases from J, with 14 bases between. This CDR3 contains 14 residues. The chain's CDR3 is CASSRRWQVYGYTF. The DNA for the CDR3 is TGTGCCAGCAGCAGGAGGTGGCAGGTCTATGGCTACACCTTC.

The rearrangement uses TRBV7-9 and TRBJ2-3; D not certain. V lost 7 bases and J lost 11, with 16 bases in between. CDR3 length: 12 amino acids. CDR1 and CDR2 from the germline V gene are SEHNR and FQNEAQ (reference sequence). CDR3 protein: CASTRWGMRQYF. The CDR3 DNA sequence: TGTGCCAGCACCCGATGGGGTATGAGGCAGTATTTT.

The gene calls are TRBV30 and TRBJ2-5, with 9 bases fitting TRBD1. Germline CDR1 reads GTSNPN; CDR2 reads SVGIG (reference sequence). Germline trimming cut 7 bases from V and 5 bases from J; bases unmatched to any gene: 5. This CDR3 has 12 amino acids. DNA of the CDR3: TGTGCCTCCACAGGGGGCGGGGAGACCCAGTACTTC. It translates to CASTGGGETQYF.

The chain uses TRBV10-3 and TRBJ1-4; the D gene is possibly TRBD1 (5 bases). The V gene's germline CDR1 is ENHRY and CDR2 SYGVKD. Deletions cut 6 bases from V and 4 bases from J, with 6 bases between. The CDR3 contains 12 residues. CDR3 region: CAISQGNEKLFF. The CDR3 bases are TGTGCCATCAGCCAGGGTAATGAAAAACTGTTTTTT.

As to this clone: This same CDR3 is encoded by further DNA sequences in the sample. The chain joins TRBV27 to TRBJ1-2, with D possibly being TRBD1 (5 bases). The CDR3 runs 13 residues. Germline V lookup: CDR1 MNHEY, CDR2 SMNVEV (reference sequence). The V gene lost 3 bases and the J gene lost 4 bases, with 9 bases spanning the gap. DNA for the CDR3: TGTGCCAGCAGTTTGCAGGGTGGCTATGGCTACACCTTC. Amino acid sequence: CASSLQGGYGYTF.

This clone showed up just a few times. The chain recombines TRBV19 with TRBJ1-5, with D uncertain. The CDR3 is 12 amino acids. V lost 5 bases and J lost 9, with 11 bases in between. Looked up from germline, CDR1 is LNHDA and CDR2 is SQIVND (reference sequence). The CDR3 protein is CASSAPESPQHF. CDR3 sequence (DNA): TGTGCCAGTAGTGCCCCCGAATCGCCCCAGCATTTT.

The V call is TRBV12-3 or TRBV12-4, the J call TRBJ1-2, with D tentatively TRBD1 (5 bases). This CDR3 spans 13 amino acids. Trimming shortened V by 7 bases and J by 8 bases, and 17 bases separated the two germline ends. The CDR3 spells CASTPGGVEGYTF. CDR3 DNA: TGTGCCAGCACCCCGGGAGGGGTCGAGGGCTACACCTTC.

The chain links TRBV5-8 to TRBJ1-1; TRBD1 matches 8 bases. V dropped 4 bases and J dropped 2; count of bases not matched to a gene: 10. The CDR3 is 16 amino acids. The germline V gene encodes CDR1 SGHTS and CDR2 YDEGEE. The CDR3 coding sequence is TGTGCCAGCAGCCCACCGACGGACAGGGTAAACACTGAAGCTTTCTTT. It specifies CASSPPTDRVNTEAFF. Together with reference TRBV5-8 and TRBJ1-1, the CDR3 gives the full variable domain: EAGVTQSPTHLIKTRGQQATLRCSPISGHTSVYWYQQALGLGLQFLLWYDEGEERNRGNFPPRFSGRQFPNYSSELNVNALELEDSALYLCASSPPTDRVNTEAFFGQGTRLTVV.

The V gene is TRBV2, the J gene TRBJ2-1; the D is unclear. CDR3 length: 10 residues. CDR1 and CDR2 (germline): SNHLY, FYNNEI. The V and J ends lost 8 bases and 4 bases respectively, with 3 bases between them. CDR3 bases: TGTGCCAGCGGTTACAATGAGCAGTTCTTC. Translated, it gives CASGYNEQFF.

This rearrangement joins TRBV7-9 to TRBJ1-1; D gene uncertain. CDR3 length equals 15 residues. Germline values: CDR1 SEHNR, CDR2 FQNEAQ (reference sequence). The V gene lost 5 bases and the J gene lost 0 bases, with 13 bases spanning the gap. The CDR3, as DNA: TGTGCCAGCAGCCCAATAGGAAATATGAACACTGAAGCTTTCTTT. Amino acid sequence: CASSPIGNMNTEAFF.

The V call is TRBV5-4, the J call TRBJ2-2, with TRBD2 as a possible D gene (5 bases). Trimming removed 1 base at V and 2 bases at J, with 12 bases between. Germline V CDR1 and CDR2: SGHNT, YYREEE (reference sequence). The CDR3 covers 16 residues. DNA of the CDR3: TGTGCCAGCAGCTTGCACCGGACTTATAACACCGGGGAGCTGTTTTTT. Translated: CASSLHRTYNTGELFF.

The chain combines TRBV5-1 with TRBJ2-2; the D gene is possibly TRBD2 (5 bases). Per germline, CDR1 SGHRS and CDR2 YFSETQ. V lost 2 bases and J 6 bases, leaving 20 bases between the germline ends. This CDR3 region has 17 residues. The CDR3 protein is CASSLGRTGWLAGELFF. Here the CDR3 DNA reads TGCGCCAGCAGCTTAGGACGAACGGGGTGGTTGGCCGGGGAGCTGTTTTTT.

This clone showed up just once. This chain joins TRBV11-1 and TRBJ2-5; D is possibly TRBD2 (6 bases). The V gene lost 6 bases and the J gene lost 6 bases, with 14 bases spanning the gap. Per the germline V gene, CDR1 is SGHAT and CDR2 is FQDESV (reference sequence). The CDR3 runs 13 residues. The CDR3 loop is CASSSTSGKTQYF. DNA for the CDR3: TGTGCCAGCAGTTCGACTAGTGGTAAGACCCAGTACTTC. Based on the CDR3 plus reference TRBV11-1 and TRBJ2-5, the full variable domain is EAEVAQSPRYKITEKSQAVAFWCDPISGHATLYWYRQILGQGPELLVQFQDESVVDDSQLPKDRFSAERLKGVDSTLKIQPAELGDSAMYLCASSSTSGKTQYFGPGTRLLVL.

Only a few counts were recorded for this clone. The V call is TRBV5-1, the J call TRBJ1-2, with 7 bases aligning to TRBD1. The germline gives CDR1 SGHRS, CDR2 YFSETQ. CDR3 length equals 14 residues. V gave up 4 bases and J gave up 4 bases; unmatched junction bases: 7. CDR3 DNA sequence: TGCGCCAGCAGCCCTGGGACAGTACTCTATGGCTACACCTTC. This gives the protein CASSPGTVLYGYTF. Using reference TRBV5-1 and TRBJ1-2 for the parts outside the CDR3, the full variable domain is KAGVTQTPRYLIKTRGQQVTLSCSPISGHRSVSWYQQTPGQGLQFLFEYFSETQRNKGNFPGRFSGRQFSNSRSEMNVSTLELGDSALYLCASSPGTVLYGYTFGSGTRLTVV.

This rearrangement joins TRBV14 to TRBJ1-6, with D possibly TRBD1 on 5 matching bases. The CDR3 has 13 residues. V lost 0 bases to trimming and J lost 8 bases, with 5 bases between them. Germline V lookup: CDR1 SGHDN, CDR2 FVKESK. CDR3: CASSQDRDSPLHF. CDR3 DNA: TGTGCCAGCAGCCAAGACAGGGATTCACCCCTCCACTTT.

The chain links TRBV6-5 to TRBJ1-1, with unresolved D. Trimming took 6 bases from V and 7 from J, leaving 21 bases between them. CDR3 size: 15 residues. Germline V gives CDR1 MNHEY, CDR2 SVGAGI. The CDR3 nucleotides are TGTGCCAGCAGCCTCCGCCGTGGACCACTCTATGAAGCTTTCTTT. This codes for CASSLRRGPLYEAFF.

This sequence joins TRBV4-3 and TRBJ1-2; D possibly corresponds to TRBD1 (5 bases). V was trimmed by 0 bases and J by 3 bases, leaving 11 bases between them. From germline, CDR1 is LGHNA and CDR2 YSLEER. There are 15 residues in the CDR3. CDR3 DNA: TGCGCCAGCAGCCAAGATAAGGGACCCGACTATGGCTACACCTTC. Translation gives CASSQDKGPDYGYTF.

This clone was counted once. The chain has TRBV9 and TRBJ1-6; TRBD1 aligns across 8 bases. The germline gives CDR1 SGDLS, CDR2 YYNGEE. V lost 3 bases to trimming and J lost 8 bases; unmatched junction nucleotides: 4. This CDR3 has 14 amino acids. CDR3 region: CASSEGQGYSPLHF. The CDR3 nucleotides are TGTGCCAGCAGCGAAGGACAGGGATATTCACCCCTCCACTTT.

This clone came up once. The chain is built from TRBV19 and TRBJ2-6; D remains ambiguous. Germline V CDR1 and CDR2: LNHDA, SQIVND (reference sequence). This CDR3 has 14 residues. V lost 6 bases to trimming and J lost 0 bases, with 6 bases between them. The CDR3 bases are TGTGCCAGTAGAGGATTCTCTGGGGCCAACGTCCTGACTTTC. As protein: CASRGFSGANVLTF.

V is TRBV10-3 and J is TRBJ1-1; D gene unclear. The CDR3 is 12 residues long. The germline V gene has CDR1 ENHRY and CDR2 SYGVKD. Between the trimmed V and J ends, which lost 5 bases and 2 bases, there was a span of 6 bases. The CDR3 sequence is CAISPANTEAFF. CDR3 bases: TGTGCCATCAGTCCAGCCAACACTGAAGCTTTCTTT.

V and J are TRBV6-6 and TRBJ1-5; 9 bases match TRBD1. Losses at the gene ends were 7 bases for V and 10 bases for J; bases not matched to a gene: 14. Germline CDR1 MNHNY, CDR2 SVGAGI (reference sequence). The CDR3 loop spans 15 amino acids. CDR3 loop: CASTIWTGASFPQHF. DNA for the CDR3: TGTGCCAGCACCATATGGACAGGGGCCTCGTTCCCCCAGCATTTT.